This T cell receptor beta chain was sequenced for a study of OX40 agonist ivuxolimab in advanced cancers. In the study overall: The group had a mean age of 60 years, ranged from 23 to 79, and was 80% to 85% male. Study-wide results and caveats: The antigen specificity of the peripheral T cells (those that were expanded) was not determined.

Using immunoSEQ multiplex PCR, the repertoire was profiled, and TCRdb retains in-frame clones only, with some absent. Counted here are more than 65,000 clones, 90% to 95% occurring once; the ten biggest clones make up roughly 14%. Remarks on this clone: Its target is unknown.

Trimming removed 5 bases at V and 9 bases at J, with 8 bases between. This CDR3 is 11 amino acids long. Germline assignment: CDR1 MDHEN and CDR2 SYDVKM. The rearrangement joins TRBV28 to TRBJ2-1; D call uncertain. This material consisted of CD4+ or CD8+ T cells sorted from blood, taken in a trial of the OX40 agonist ivuxolimab. The source is an adult with an advanced solid tumor such as melanoma, head and neck, liver or kidney cancer. The CDR3 protein is CASSALFEQFF. The CDR3 region has the DNA TGTGCCAGCAGTGCATTATTTGAGCAGTTCTTC.